Below are 10 T cell receptor beta chains sequenced from a single sample in a study of cytomegalovirus exposure and HLA in healthy donors. PCR employed 60 Vbeta and 13 Jbeta primers. Assay: immunoSEQ multiplex PCR; the TCRdb copy retains only in-frame clones and omits some. The top ten clones hold 0.24% of a sample with around 230,000 clones, around 84% of them seen once. The sample was PBMCs. Every receptor here comes from a girl aged 2-10 years in good health and CMV-seronegative.

This clone was seen a handful of times. This chain uses TRBV19 with TRBJ2-7; TRBD2 matches at 10 bases. CDR1 and CDR2 (germline): LNHDA, SQIVND (reference sequence). The V segment lost 6 bases and the J segment 4 bases; nucleotides outside the gene matches: 6. The CDR3 loop spans 14 amino acids. The DNA of the CDR3 is TGTGCCAGTAGAGCGGGAGGGCCACTATACGAGCAGTACTTC. It translates to CASRAGGPLYEQYF.

This sequence joins TRBV5-6 and TRBJ2-3; D is undetermined. Between the trimmed V and J ends, which lost 0 bases and 0 bases, there was a span of 8 bases. Germline loops: CDR1 SGHDT, CDR2 YYEEEE. This CDR3 is built from 15 residues. The CDR3 sequence is CASSLAPSSTDTQYF. CDR3 nucleotide sequence: TGTGCCAGCAGCTTGGCCCCGTCTAGCACAGATACGCAGTATTTT. The variable domain in full, completed from reference TRBV5-6 and TRBJ2-3, reads DAGVTQSPTHLIKTRGQQVTLRCSPKSGHDTVSWYQQALGQGPQFIFQYYEEEERQRGNFPDRFSGHQFPNYSSELNVNALLLGDSALYLCASSLAPSSTDTQYFGPGTRLTVL.

The chain has TRBV13 and TRBJ2-1, with D tentatively TRBD2 (6 bases). Germline CDR1 is PRHDT and CDR2 is FYEKMQ (reference sequence). The V end was cut by 8 bases, the J end by 8 bases, with 19 bases between. The CDR3 has 14 amino acids. The CDR3: CASAMRRESYEQFF. The CDR3 nucleotides read TGTGCCAGCGCCATGAGACGGGAGTCGTATGAGCAGTTCTTC.

A single count supports this clone. The chain employs TRBV7-9 and TRBJ1-5; TRBD1 agrees at 11 bases. The CDR3 is 16 residues long. The trim removed 5 bases at V and 6 bases at J, leaving 9 bases unmatched. Looked up from germline, CDR1 is SEHNR and CDR2 is FQNEAQ (reference sequence). CDR3 sequence reads: CASSLTGTGGGQPQHF. CDR3 nucleotides: TGTGCCAGCAGCCTAACCGGGACAGGGGGTGGTCAGCCCCAGCATTTT.

This chain links TRBV30 with TRBJ2-5; 8 bases agree with TRBD2. CDR1 and CDR2 from the germline V gene are GTSNPN and SVGIG (reference sequence). This CDR3 has 17 residues. J gave up 3 bases and V 3 bases, and 15 bases lay outside the gene matches. The CDR3 here is CAWSRGVWREEEETQYF. The DNA for the CDR3 is TGTGCCTGGAGCCGAGGGGTCTGGCGGGAGGAGGAAGAGACCCAGTACTTC. The entire variable domain, with the rest obtained from reference TRBV30 and TRBJ2-5, is as follows: SQTIHQWPATLVQPVGSPLSLECTVEGTSNPNLYWYRQAAGRGLQLLFYSVGIGQISSEVPQNLSASRPQDRQFILSSKKLLLSDSGFYLCAWSRGVWREEEETQYFGPGTRLLVL.

The V call is TRBV19, the J call TRBJ1-2; 7 bases match TRBD1. Germline CDR1 and CDR2: LNHDA and SQIVND (reference sequence). The ends lost 7 bases at V and 3 bases at J; junction bases unmatched: 8. CDR3 length equals 14 residues. CDR3 DNA sequence: TGTGCCAGTAAAAAAACAGGGGCGGACTATGGCTACACCTTC. It translates to CASKKTGADYGYTF.

The gene calls are TRBV7-8 and TRBJ2-7; 8 positions agree with TRBD2. V gave up 5 bases and J gave up 3 bases; unmatched junction bases: 9. The length of the CDR3 is 15 residues. Per germline, CDR1 SGHVS and CDR2 FQNEAQ. In DNA form, the CDR3 reads TGTGCCAGCAGCCGGAAACTAGCGGAATTCTACGAGCAGTACTTC. Its translation is CASSRKLAEFYEQYF.

The rearrangement links TRBV6-5 to TRBJ1-2, with TRBD1 matching 10 bases. CDR1 MNHEY and CDR2 SVGAGI come from the germline V gene. This CDR3 comprises 14 residues. V was pared by 2 bases and J by 6 bases, with 3 bases of the junction left unmatched. Written as DNA, the CDR3 is TGTGCCAGCAGTTACCTGGACAGGGGGGATGGCTACACCTTC. This gives the protein CASSYLDRGDGYTF.

This clone was counted only a few times. The CDR3, as DNA: TGTGCCAGCAGCTTAGTCCCCGGTTACCCGGCGGGGGAGACCCAGTACTTC. This codes for CASSLVPGYPAGETQYF. V usage is TRBV7-8 and J usage is TRBJ2-5; D is possibly TRBD2 (6 bases). V was cut by 1 base and J by 5 bases, with 20 bases left in between. CDR3 size: 17 residues. CDR1 SGHVS and CDR2 FQNEAQ come from the germline V gene.

This chain joins TRBV13 and TRBJ2-5, with TRBD2 identical over 14 bases. Germline V gives CDR1 PRHDT, CDR2 FYEKMQ (reference sequence). CDR3 length: 17 amino acids. The V and J ends lost 4 bases and 8 bases, in that order; junction bases with no gene match: 12. The CDR3 DNA follows: TGTGCCAGCAGCTCCGGACTAGCGGGAGGACGCAAGAGAACCCAGTACTTC. Its translation: CASSSGLAGGRKRTQYF. Using reference TRBV13 and TRBJ2-5 for the parts outside the CDR3, the full variable domain is AAGVIQSPRHLIKEKRETATLKCYPIPRHDTVYWYQQGPGQDPQFLISFYEKMQSDKGSIPDRFSAQQFSDYHSELNMSSLELGDSALYFCASSSGLAGGRKRTQYFGPGTRLLVL.